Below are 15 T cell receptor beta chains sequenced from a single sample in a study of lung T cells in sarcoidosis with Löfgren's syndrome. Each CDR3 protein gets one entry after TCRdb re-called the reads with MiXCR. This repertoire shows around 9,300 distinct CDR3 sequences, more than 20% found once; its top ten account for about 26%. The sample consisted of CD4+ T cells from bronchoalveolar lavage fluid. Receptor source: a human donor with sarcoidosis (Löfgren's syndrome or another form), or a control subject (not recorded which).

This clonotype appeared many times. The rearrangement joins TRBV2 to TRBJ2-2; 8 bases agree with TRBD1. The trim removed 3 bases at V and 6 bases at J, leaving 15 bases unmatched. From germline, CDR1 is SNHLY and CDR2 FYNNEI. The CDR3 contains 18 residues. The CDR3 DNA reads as TGTGCCAGCAGTGACACGCGTCGGCAGGGGGCCCGATCCGGGGAGCTGTTTTTT. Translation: CASSDTRRQGARSGELFF.

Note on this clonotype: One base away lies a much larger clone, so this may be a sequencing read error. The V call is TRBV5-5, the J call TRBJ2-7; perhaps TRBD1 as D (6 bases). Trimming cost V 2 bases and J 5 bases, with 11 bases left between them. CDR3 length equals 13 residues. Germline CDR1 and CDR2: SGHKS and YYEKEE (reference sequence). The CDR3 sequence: CASSLQGEHEQYF. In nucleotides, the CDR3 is TGTGCCAGCAGCTTACAGGGTGAACACGAGCAGTACTTC.

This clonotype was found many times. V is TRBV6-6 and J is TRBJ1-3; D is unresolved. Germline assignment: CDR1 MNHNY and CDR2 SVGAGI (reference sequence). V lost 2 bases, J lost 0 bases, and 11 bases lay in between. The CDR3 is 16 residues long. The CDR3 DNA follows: TGTGCCAGCAGTTACGTCCATGGAATCTCTGGAAACACCATATATTTT. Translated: CASSYVHGISGNTIYF.

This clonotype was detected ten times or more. CDR3 nucleotides: TGTGCCAGCAGACTAGGGGCCGCTAATGAAAAACTGTTTTTT. Its translation: CASRLGAANEKLFF. V is TRBV7-8 and J is TRBJ1-4, with a possible D match to TRBD1 (5 bases). Germline lookup yields CDR1 SGHVS and CDR2 FQNEAQ. V was shortened by 6 bases and J by 3 bases, with 11 bases between the two germline ends. This CDR3 has 14 amino acids. The complete variable domain, with remaining parts taken from reference TRBV7-8 and TRBJ1-4, reads GAGVSQSPRYKVAKRGQDVALRCDPISGHVSLFWYQQALGQGPEFLTYFQNEAQLDKSGLPSDRFFAERPEGSVSTLKIQRTQQEDSAVYLCASRLGAANEKLFFGSGTQLSVL.

This CDR3 reads CASSGVSLPGELFF. The CDR3 DNA follows: TGTGCCAGCAGTGGTGTCAGCCTTCCCGGGGAGCTGTTTTTT. J is TRBJ2-2 and V is TRBV2; D gene uncertain. The V end lost 4 bases, the J end lost 6 bases, and 12 bases lay between the germline ends. The CDR3 is made up of 14 amino acids. Germline loops: CDR1 SNHLY, CDR2 FYNNEI.

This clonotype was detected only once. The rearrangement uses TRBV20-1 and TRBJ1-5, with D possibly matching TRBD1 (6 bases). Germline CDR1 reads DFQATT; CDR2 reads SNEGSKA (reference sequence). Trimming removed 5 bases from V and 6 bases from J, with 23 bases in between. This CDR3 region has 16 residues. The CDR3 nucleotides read TGCAGTGCTCGCCATTACTTCGAACAGGGCAGTCAGCCCCAGCATTTT. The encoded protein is CSARHYFEQGSQPQHF.

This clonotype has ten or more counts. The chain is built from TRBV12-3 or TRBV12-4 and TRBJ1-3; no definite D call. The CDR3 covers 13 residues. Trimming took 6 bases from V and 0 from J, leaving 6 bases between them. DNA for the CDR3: TGTGCCAGCAGCCCGACCTCTGGAAACACCATATATTTT. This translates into CASSPTSGNTIYF.

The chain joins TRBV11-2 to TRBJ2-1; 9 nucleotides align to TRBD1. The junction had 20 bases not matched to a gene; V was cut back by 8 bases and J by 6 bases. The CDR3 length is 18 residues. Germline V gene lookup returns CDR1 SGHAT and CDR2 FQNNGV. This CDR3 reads CASADPGQGRIAANEQFF. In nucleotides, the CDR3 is TGTGCCAGCGCCGATCCCGGACAGGGGAGGATTGCGGCCAATGAGCAGTTCTTC.

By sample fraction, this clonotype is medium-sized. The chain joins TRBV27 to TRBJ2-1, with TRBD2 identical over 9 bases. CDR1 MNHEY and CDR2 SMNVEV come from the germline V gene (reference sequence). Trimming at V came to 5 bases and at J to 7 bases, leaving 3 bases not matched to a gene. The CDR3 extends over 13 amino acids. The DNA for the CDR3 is TGTGCCAGCAGTCATGGACTAGCGAATGAGCAGTTCTTC. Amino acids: CASSHGLANEQFF.

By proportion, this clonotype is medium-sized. Written as DNA, the CDR3 is TGCGCCAGCAGTGAGTCGGGGGAGACCCAGTACTTC. This encodes CASSESGETQYF. The rearrangement links TRBV10-2 to TRBJ2-5; D gene ambiguous. The CDR3 loop spans 12 amino acids. The germline CDR1 and CDR2 sequences are WSHSY and SAAADI. Trimming left V 0 bases short and J 5 bases short, with 4 bases between.

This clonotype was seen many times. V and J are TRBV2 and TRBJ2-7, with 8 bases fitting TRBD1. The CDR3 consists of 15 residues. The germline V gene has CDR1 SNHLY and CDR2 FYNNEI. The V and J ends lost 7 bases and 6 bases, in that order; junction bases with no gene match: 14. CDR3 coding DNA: TGTGCCAGCAACCTAGAGAGGACAGGGCAGCGCGAGCAGTACTTC. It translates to CASNLERTGQREQYF.

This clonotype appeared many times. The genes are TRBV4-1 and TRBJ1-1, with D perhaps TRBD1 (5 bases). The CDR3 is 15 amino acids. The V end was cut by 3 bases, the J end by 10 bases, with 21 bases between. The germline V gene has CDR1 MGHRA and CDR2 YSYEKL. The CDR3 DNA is TGCGCCAGCAGCCAGGCGGCAATGGGGGTGCGTCTAGCTTTCTTT. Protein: CASSQAAMGVRLAFF.

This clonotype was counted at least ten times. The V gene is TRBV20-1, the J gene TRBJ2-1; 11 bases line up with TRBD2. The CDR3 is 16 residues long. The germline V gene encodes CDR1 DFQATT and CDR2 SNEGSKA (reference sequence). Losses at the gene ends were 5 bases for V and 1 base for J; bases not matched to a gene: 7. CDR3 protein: CSAVSSGGTSYNEQFF. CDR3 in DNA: TGCAGTGCTGTATCTAGCGGGGGGACTTCCTACAATGAGCAGTTCTTC.

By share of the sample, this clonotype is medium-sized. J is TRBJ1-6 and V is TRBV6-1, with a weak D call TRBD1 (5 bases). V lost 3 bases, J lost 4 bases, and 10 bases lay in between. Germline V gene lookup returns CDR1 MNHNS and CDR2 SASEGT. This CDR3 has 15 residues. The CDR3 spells CASSEVTAYNSPLHF. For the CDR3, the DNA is TGTGCCAGCAGTGAGGTGACAGCTTATAATTCACCCCTCCACTTT.

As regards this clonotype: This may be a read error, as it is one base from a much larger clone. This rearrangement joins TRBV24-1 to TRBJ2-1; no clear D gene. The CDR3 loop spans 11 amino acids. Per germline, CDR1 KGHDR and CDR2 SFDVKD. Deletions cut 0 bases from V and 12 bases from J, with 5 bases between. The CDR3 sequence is CATSDLSGQFF. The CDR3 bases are TGTGCCACCAGTGATTTGAGTGGGCAGTTCTTC.